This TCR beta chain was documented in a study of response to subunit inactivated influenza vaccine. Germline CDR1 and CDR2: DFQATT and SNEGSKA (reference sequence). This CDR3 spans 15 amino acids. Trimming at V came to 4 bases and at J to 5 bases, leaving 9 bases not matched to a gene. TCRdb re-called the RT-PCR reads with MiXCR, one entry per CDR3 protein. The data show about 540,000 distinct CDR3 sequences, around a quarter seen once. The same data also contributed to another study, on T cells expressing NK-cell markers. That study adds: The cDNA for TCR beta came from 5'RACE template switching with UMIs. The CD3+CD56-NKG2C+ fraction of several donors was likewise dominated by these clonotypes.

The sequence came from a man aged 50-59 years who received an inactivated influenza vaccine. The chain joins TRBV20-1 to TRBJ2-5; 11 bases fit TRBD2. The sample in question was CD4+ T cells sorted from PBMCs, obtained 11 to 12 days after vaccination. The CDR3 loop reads CSATTLAGVGETQYF. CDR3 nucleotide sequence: TGCAGTGCTACAACACTAGCGGGAGTAGGGGAGACCCAGTACTTC.